This is a list of T cell receptor beta chains from one sample in a study of metastatic and nonmetastatic thyroid tumors. TCRdb re-called the PCR reads via MiXCR. The sample lists some 15,000 clones, around a quarter occurring once. The sample was blood. The receptors derive from a female donor with papillary thyroid cancer or a benign thyroid nodule (not recorded which). Some clones in this sample may be carry-over from other donors' samples. The CDR3 runs from the conserved cysteine through the conserved F or W. Each record gives: D gene, clone size, J gene, V gene, CDR3 protein, CDR3 DNA. A D gene is named only where the DNA matches it firmly. Size values are once, few and many counts, or a class for expanded clones, and some rows have none.

D gene: TRBD2
clone size: many
J gene: TRBJ2-1
V gene: TRBV5-1
CDR3 protein: CASSRISGSSYNEQFF
CDR3 DNA: TGCGCCAGCAGCCGGATTAGCGGGAGCTCCTACAATGAGCAGTTCTTC

D gene: NA
clone size: medium-sized
J gene: TRBJ2-1
V gene: TRBV6-2/TRBV6-3
CDR3 protein: CATTALSREQFF
CDR3 DNA: TGTGCCACTACCGCCCTCTCTCGTGAGCAGTTCTTC

D gene: NA
clone size: once
J gene: TRBJ2-1
V gene: TRBV20-1
CDR3 protein: CSARDPPLGDLMGNEQFF
CDR3 DNA: TGCAGTGCTAGAGACCCTCCCTTGGGGGATCTTATGGGCAATGAGCAGTTCTTC

D gene: NA
clone size: many
J gene: TRBJ2-2
V gene: TRBV2
CDR3 protein: CASSAYKTGQTGELFF
CDR3 DNA: TGTGCCAGCAGTGCGTATAAGACAGGTCAAACCGGGGAGCTGTTTTTT

D gene: TRBD1
clone size: NA
J gene: TRBJ1-6
V gene: TRBV6-2/TRBV6-3
CDR3 protein: CASRQGAESPLHF
CDR3 DNA: TGTGCCAGCAGACAGGGGGCTGAATCACCCCTCCACTTT

D gene: NA
clone size: many
J gene: TRBJ2-2
V gene: TRBV7-6
CDR3 protein: CASSLSRATGELFF
CDR3 DNA: TGTGCCAGCAGCTTATCCCGGGCGACCGGGGAGCTGTTTTTT

D gene: TRBD2
clone size: NA
J gene: TRBJ2-5
V gene: TRBV20-1
CDR3 protein: CSASLMGTSGAGETQYF
CDR3 DNA: TGCAGTGCTAGTCTTATGGGGACTAGCGGAGCGGGGGAGACCCAGTACTTC

D gene: TRBD2
clone size: few
J gene: TRBJ2-5
V gene: TRBV6-2/TRBV6-3
CDR3 protein: CSSSLTSGGAETQYF
CDR3 DNA: TGTTCCAGCAGTCTGACTAGCGGGGGGGCCGAGACCCAGTACTTC

D gene: NA
clone size: many
J gene: TRBJ2-3
V gene: TRBV18
CDR3 protein: CASSPSALSTDTQYF
CDR3 DNA: TGTGCCAGCTCACCATCGGCTCTCAGCACAGATACGCAGTATTTT

D gene: TRBD2
clone size: many
J gene: TRBJ2-3
V gene: TRBV4-2
CDR3 protein: CASSQEEGGGTDTQYF
CDR3 DNA: TGTGCCAGCAGCCAAGAGGAGGGAGGGGGCACAGATACGCAGTATTTT

D gene: TRBD1
clone size: many
J gene: TRBJ2-3
V gene: TRBV5-1
CDR3 protein: CASSRRDRNTDTQYF
CDR3 DNA: TGCGCCAGCAGCCGTCGGGACAGAAACACAGATACGCAGTATTTT

D gene: TRBD1
clone size: medium-sized
J gene: TRBJ1-1
V gene: TRBV28
CDR3 protein: CASSLTGIEAFF
CDR3 DNA: TGTGCCAGCAGTCTGACAGGGATTGAAGCTTTCTTT

D gene: NA
clone size: NA
J gene: TRBJ1-2
V gene: TRBV20-1
CDR3 protein: CSASSSGVGGYTF
CDR3 DNA: TGCAGTGCTAGTTCATCTGGGGTGGGTGGCTACACCTTC

D gene: NA
clone size: NA
J gene: TRBJ1-5
V gene: TRBV19
CDR3 protein: CASNTDTLNQPQHF
CDR3 DNA: TGTGCCAGTAACACCGACACTCTCAATCAGCCCCAGCATTTT

D gene: NA
clone size: NA
J gene: TRBJ2-7
V gene: TRBV5-1
CDR3 protein: CASSLGGGSYEQYF
CDR3 DNA: TGCGCCAGCAGCTTGGGAGGCGGATCCTACGAGCAGTACTTC

D gene: TRBD1
clone size: medium-sized
J gene: TRBJ1-1
V gene: TRBV6-1
CDR3 protein: CASSDPDRATEAFF
CDR3 DNA: TGTGCCAGCAGTGACCCAGACAGGGCCACTGAAGCTTTCTTT

D gene: NA
clone size: many
J gene: TRBJ1-4
V gene: TRBV20-1
CDR3 protein: CSAPGRIQEKLFF
CDR3 DNA: TGCAGTGCCCCCGGTCGGATCCAGGAAAAACTGTTTTTT

D gene: TRBD2
clone size: many
J gene: TRBJ2-1
V gene: TRBV5-8
CDR3 protein: CASSSRLAGGYPVF
CDR3 DNA: TGTGCCAGCAGCTCGCGACTAGCGGGGGGATACCCGGTCTTC

D gene: NA
clone size: many
J gene: TRBJ2-1
V gene: TRBV20-1
CDR3 protein: CSARFHGQGGKNGQFF
CDR3 DNA: TGCAGTGCTAGATTTCACGGACAAGGGGGTAAAAATGGGCAGTTCTTC

D gene: TRBD1
clone size: many
J gene: TRBJ1-4
V gene: TRBV7-9
CDR3 protein: CASSLTGGATLEKLFF
CDR3 DNA: TGTGCCAGCAGCTTGACAGGGGGCGCGACGTTGGAAAAACTGTTTTTT

D gene: NA
clone size: many
J gene: TRBJ1-1
V gene: TRBV18
CDR3 protein: CASSLGRNTEAFF
CDR3 DNA: TGTGCCAGCTCACTCGGCAGGAACACTGAAGCTTTCTTT

D gene: NA
clone size: few
J gene: TRBJ2-7
V gene: TRBV10-3
CDR3 protein: CAISDRGRSQYF
CDR3 DNA: TGTGCCATCAGTGACAGGGGCCGAAGTCAGTACTTC

D gene: NA
clone size: many
J gene: TRBJ2-6
V gene: TRBV6-5
CDR3 protein: CASRTLSGTPRRPGANVLTF
CDR3 DNA: TGTGCCAGCAGGACCCTCTCCGGGACCCCCCGGCGGCCTGGGGCCAACGTCCTGACTTTC

D gene: NA
clone size: medium-sized
J gene: TRBJ1-1
V gene: TRBV28
CDR3 protein: CASSLGGRMNTEAFF
CDR3 DNA: TGTGCCAGCAGTCTTGGGGGGAGGATGAACACTGAAGCTTTCTTT

D gene: NA
clone size: few
J gene: TRBJ2-7
V gene: TRBV10-3
CDR3 protein: CAISDTTGSHEQYF
CDR3 DNA: TGTGCCATCAGCGATACAACCGGGAGCCACGAGCAGTACTTC

D gene: NA
clone size: medium-sized
J gene: TRBJ1-2
V gene: TRBV12-3/TRBV12-4
CDR3 protein: CASSRWTADYGYTF
CDR3 DNA: TGTGCCAGCAGCCGATGGACCGCGGACTATGGCTACACCTTC

D gene: NA
clone size: NA
J gene: TRBJ1-2
V gene: TRBV27
CDR3 protein: CASSFGQGSVCYTF
CDR3 DNA: TGTGCCAGCAGTTTTGGGCAGGGCTCTGTTTGCTACACCTTC

D gene: TRBD1
clone size: NA
J gene: TRBJ2-2
V gene: TRBV7-3
CDR3 protein: CASRPTGAGTGELFF
CDR3 DNA: TGTGCCAGCAGACCGACAGGGGCGGGCACCGGGGAGCTGTTTTTT

D gene: TRBD2
clone size: many
J gene: TRBJ2-5
V gene: TRBV20-1
CDR3 protein: CSARDEASGVETQYF
CDR3 DNA: TGCAGTGCTAGAGATGAGGCTAGCGGGGTGGAGACCCAGTACTTC

D gene: NA
clone size: NA
J gene: TRBJ2-7
V gene: TRBV6-2/TRBV6-3
CDR3 protein: CASSYSSESHEQYF
CDR3 DNA: TGTGCCAGCAGTTATTCCTCGGAGTCCCACGAGCAGTACTTC

D gene: NA
clone size: medium-sized
J gene: TRBJ1-4
V gene: TRBV12-3/TRBV12-4
CDR3 protein: CASRDTGQLFF
CDR3 DNA: TGTGCCAGCAGGGACACAGGGCAACTGTTTTTT